Listed here are 8 T cell receptor beta chains from one sample, sequenced in a study of blood T cell repertoires in COVID-19. Clones were read by immunoSEQ multiplex PCR, and TCRdb kept only the in-frame ones, dropping some. The sample has some 50,000 clones, 83% seen once. Sequenced: peripheral blood. Source of these receptors: a man older than 75 in a cohort sampled during active COVID-19.

The chain employs TRBV28 and TRBJ1-5; TRBD1 might be the D (6 bases). The germline V gene has CDR1 MDHEN and CDR2 SYDVKM. V shed 9 bases and J shed 1 base, with 16 bases lying between them. The CDR3 is 15 amino acids. In nucleotides, the CDR3 is TGTGCCAGGCGTGTGAGGGGGGGAAGCAATCAGCCCCAGCATTTT. Its translation: CARRVRGGSNQPQHF.

This chain connects TRBV5-1 to TRBJ2-2; D gene ambiguous. CDR1 is SGHRS, CDR2 YFSETQ, per germline. V lost 6 bases, J lost 4 bases, and 10 bases lay in between. The CDR3 is 13 amino acids. This CDR3 is CASKTSSTGELFF. The CDR3 region has the DNA TGCGCCAGCAAGACTTCAAGCACCGGGGAGCTGTTTTTT.

The chain combines TRBV7-2 with TRBJ2-3; D remains unclear. The V gene's germline CDR1 is SGHTA and CDR2 FQGNSA. The V and J ends lost 6 bases and 3 bases respectively, with 7 bases between them. The CDR3 runs 12 residues. The CDR3 coding sequence is TGTGCCAGCAGTCTTTATACAGATACGCAGTATTTT. Translation gives CASSLYTDTQYF.

The chain has TRBV6-6 and TRBJ1-4, with a possible D match to TRBD1 (6 bases). This CDR3 spans 16 amino acids. The germline V and J ends were trimmed by 5 bases and 2 bases, with 15 bases remaining between them. Germline lookup yields CDR1 MNHNY and CDR2 SVGAGI (reference sequence). Written as DNA, the CDR3 is TGTGCCAGCAGTCTCTCAAGACAGGCCACTAATGAAAAACTGTTTTTT. As protein: CASSLSRQATNEKLFF.

For the CDR3, the DNA is TGTGCCAGCGGGACACCGAACACCGGGGAGCTGTTTTTT. Translated, it gives CASGTPNTGELFF. The rearrangement links TRBV6-6 to TRBJ2-2; D might be TRBD1 (6 bases). CDR1 is MNHNY and CDR2 is SVGAGI in the germline V gene (reference sequence). V lost 8 bases and J lost 0, with 7 bases in between. This CDR3 spans 13 amino acids.

V usage is TRBV4-3 and J usage is TRBJ2-5, with 8 bases identical to TRBD2. Germline trimming cut 3 bases from V and 2 bases from J; bases unmatched to any gene: 2. The CDR3 contains 14 residues. The germline V gene has CDR1 LGHNA and CDR2 YSLEER. The CDR3 loop reads CASSHLAGQETQYF. The CDR3 bases are TGCGCCAGCAGCCACTTAGCGGGACAAGAGACCCAGTACTTC.

This clone occurred once. The chain employs TRBV6-5 and TRBJ1-4, with 8 bases lining up with TRBD1. Germline V gene lookup returns CDR1 MNHEY and CDR2 SVGAGI. V was pared by 0 bases and J by 4 bases, with 4 bases of the junction left unmatched. This CDR3 is built from 16 residues. CDR3 DNA sequence: TGTGCCAGCAGTTACTCAGGGACAGGATTTAATGAAAAACTGTTTTTT. Encoded protein: CASSYSGTGFNEKLFF.

The table lists this clone with a few counts. The chain combines TRBV3-1 (or the pseudogene TRBV3-2) with TRBJ1-2; weak D call: TRBD1 (5 bases). Trimming stripped 1 base from V and 0 bases from J, with 12 bases between. Germline CDR1 LGHDT, CDR2 YNNKEL (reference sequence). The CDR3 has 16 residues. This chain's CDR3 is CASSQGSTGANYGYTF. DNA for the CDR3: TGTGCCAGCAGCCAAGGGTCAACAGGAGCTAACTATGGCTACACCTTC.